Each of the 29 T cell receptor beta chains below was sequenced from the same sample in a study of T cell responses to AZD1222 COVID-19 vaccine. Sequencing used immunoSEQ multiplex PCR; TCRdb keeps in-frame clones, though not all of them. The sample holds 130,000 or so clones; around 87% are singletons and the top ten take 2.5% to 3.5%. Here the sequenced sample was peripheral blood, taken 28 days after the second AZD1222 dose. These receptors originate from an adult who received the AZD1222 COVID-19 vaccine.

CDR3 sequence (DNA): TGTGCCAGCAGCCCCTCGGCGGCGGGGGGCAACTACGAGCAGTACTTC. Protein sequence: CASSPSAAGGNYEQYF. The J gene is TRBJ2-7, the V gene TRBV5-4; 8 bases fit TRBD2. Trimming at V came to 4 bases and at J to 3 bases, leaving 12 bases not matched to a gene. This CDR3 is 16 amino acids long. CDR1 is SGHNT, CDR2 YYREEE, per germline (reference sequence).

This clone was detected only once. The V gene is TRBV28, the J gene TRBJ1-5; 7 bases agree with TRBD1. J lost 2 bases, V lost 6 bases, and 7 bases had no gene match. Germline CDR1 MDHEN, CDR2 SYDVKM. The CDR3 is 15 amino acids. The CDR3 DNA reads TGTGCCAGCAGCACTCCCGGGACAGGCAATCAGCCCCAGCATTTT. As protein: CASSTPGTGNQPQHF.

The chain is built from TRBV7-9 and TRBJ1-1; 8 bases are shared with TRBD1. Germline loops: CDR1 SEHNR, CDR2 FQNEAQ (reference sequence). CDR3 size: 18 residues. The trim removed 1 base at V and 1 base at J, leaving 11 bases unmatched. CDR3 bases: TGTGCCAGCAGCTTAGGGCAGGGGGCGCATGTATCGAACACTGAAGCTTTCTTT. It yields the protein CASSLGQGAHVSNTEAFF.

In this sample, this clone turned up once. The chain is built from TRBV3-1 (or the pseudogene TRBV3-2) and TRBJ1-3; D remains ambiguous. The germline gives CDR1 LGHDT, CDR2 YNNKEL (reference sequence). V lost 0 bases, J lost 0 bases, and 15 bases lay in between. This CDR3 contains 18 residues. Written as DNA, the CDR3 is TGTGCCAGCAGCCAAGAAGAGTCAGGACGGTTCTCTGGAAACACCATATATTTT. It specifies CASSQEESGRFSGNTIYF.

This clone was seen once. The gene calls are TRBV5-4 and TRBJ1-2; tentative D call: TRBD1 (5 bases). CDR3 length: 16 amino acids. CDR1 is SGHNT and CDR2 is YYREEE in the germline V gene (reference sequence). V was clipped by 4 bases and J by 6 bases, with 22 bases between them. In DNA, the CDR3 is TGTGCCAGCAGCCTACAGGCGGGGCTAGTGGGGGATGGCTACACCTTC. Translated, it gives CASSLQAGLVGDGYTF.

J is TRBJ1-1 and V is TRBV6-1; 10 nucleotides line up with TRBD1. V shed 3 bases and J 3 bases; nucleotides not matched to a gene: 7. CDR1 and CDR2 (germline): MNHNS, SASEGT. There are 16 residues in the CDR3. Here the CDR3 DNA reads TGTGCCAGCAGTGAGACAGGGGGCGCGAAGGACACTGAAGCTTTCTTT. Its protein is CASSETGGAKDTEAFF.

The rearrangement uses TRBV20-1 and TRBJ1-3; D not resolved. V was clipped by 6 bases and J by 2 bases, with 5 bases between them. CDR1 is DFQATT and CDR2 is SNEGSKA in the germline V gene (reference sequence). This CDR3 region has 11 residues. CDR3 sequence: CSASAGNTIYF. The CDR3 DNA reads as TGCAGTGCCAGTGCTGGAAACACCATATATTTT.

The chain is built from TRBV4-3 and TRBJ2-1, with D perhaps matching TRBD1 or TRBD2 (6 bases each). V gave up 1 base and J gave up 8 bases, with 9 bases separating them. Germline CDR1 LGHNA, CDR2 YSLEER. The CDR3 has 13 amino acids. In nucleotides, the CDR3 is TGCGCCAGCAGCCAAGCGGGGGCCGATGAGCAGTTCTTC. It is translated as CASSQAGADEQFF.

The V gene is TRBV4-3, the J gene TRBJ2-6, with 7 bases lining up with TRBD2. J gave up 0 bases and V 8 bases, and 13 bases lay outside the gene matches. This CDR3 is built from 18 residues. CDR1 is LGHNA, CDR2 YSLEER, per germline. The CDR3 here is CASASGREGNSGANVLTF. For the CDR3, the DNA is TGCGCCAGCGCCTCAGGGAGGGAGGGAAACTCTGGGGCCAACGTCCTGACTTTC.

For the CDR3, the DNA is TGTGCCGTCGAGGACAGCTTTGGAAACACCATATATTTT. Its protein product is CAVEDSFGNTIYF. This sequence joins TRBV6-5 and TRBJ1-3, with a possible D match to TRBD1 (6 bases). V was pared by 11 bases and J by 3 bases, with 14 bases between. This CDR3 spans 13 amino acids. CDR1 and CDR2 (germline): MNHEY, SVGAGI.

This chain joins TRBV7-2 and TRBJ2-3, with TRBD2 as a possible D gene (5 bases). This CDR3 spans 17 amino acids. V was shortened by 2 bases and J by 1 base, with 16 bases between the two germline ends. From germline, CDR1 is SGHTA and CDR2 FQGNSA. CDR3 sequence: CASSLFKGGLGTDTQYF. CDR3 coding DNA: TGTGCCAGCAGCTTATTTAAGGGCGGGCTAGGCACAGATACGCAGTATTTT. Full variable domain (missing parts from reference TRBV7-2 and TRBJ2-3): GAGVSQSPSNKVTEKGKDVELRCDPISGHTALYWYRQSLGQGLEFLIYFQGNSAPDKSGLPSDRFSAERTGGSVSTLTIQRTQQEDSAVYLCASSLFKGGLGTDTQYFGPGTRLTVL.

This chain joins TRBV12-3 or TRBV12-4 and TRBJ2-7; maybe TRBD1 (5 bases). The CDR3 totals 13 residues. Trimming shortened V by 6 bases and J by 2 bases, and 11 bases separated the two germline ends. DNA for the CDR3: TGTGCCAGCAGGCAGGGATCCACCTACGAGCAGTACTTC. This gives the protein CASRQGSTYEQYF.

The rearrangement links TRBV6-5 to TRBJ2-2; D gene uncertain. Looked up from germline, CDR1 is MNHEY and CDR2 is SVGAGI. The V end was cut by 3 bases, the J end by 5 bases, with 4 bases between. The CDR3 covers 12 residues. CDR3 amino acids: CASSYYTGELFF. CDR3 DNA sequence: TGTGCCAGCAGTTATTATACCGGGGAGCTGTTTTTT.

The chain recombines TRBV20-1 with TRBJ2-1; D call uncertain. V shed 1 base and J shed 12 bases, with 10 bases lying between them. Per the germline V gene, CDR1 is DFQATT and CDR2 is SNEGSKA (reference sequence). This CDR3 is 11 amino acids long. CDR3 DNA: TGCAGTGCTAGAGTGGCAGAAAGGCAGTTCTTC. Protein product: CSARVAERQFF.

This chain joins TRBV4-2 and TRBJ1-2; 11 bases are shared with TRBD1. With V trimmed by 0 bases and J by 8 bases, 8 bases remained unmatched. Germline-derived CDR1 and CDR2 are LGHNA and YNFKEQ. This CDR3 is 16 amino acids long. CDR3 DNA sequence: TGTGCCAGCAGCCAAGAATGGGGACAGGGGGAGGGAGGCTACACCTTC. Its protein product is CASSQEWGQGEGGYTF.

The chain has TRBV25-1 and TRBJ1-1, with D hard to call. V shed 3 bases and J shed 12 bases, with 11 bases lying between them. Germline CDR1 is MGHDK and CDR2 is SYGVNS. The CDR3 contains 11 residues. The chain's CDR3 is CASSDIRSTFF. The CDR3 coding sequence is TGTGCCAGCAGTGACATTCGTTCGACTTTCTTT.

The V call is TRBV6-5, the J call TRBJ1-2; 12 bases map to TRBD1. Germline CDR1 MNHEY, CDR2 SVGAGI. The CDR3 is 16 residues long. V lost 2 bases and J lost 6; bases outside the gene matches: 7. For the CDR3, the DNA is TGTGCCAGCAGTTACGATGGGACAGGGGGCGCGAATGGCTACACCTTC. It translates to CASSYDGTGGANGYTF.

This sequence joins TRBV4-1 and TRBJ1-5, with D unclear. Trimming pared 8 bases from V and 2 bases from J, leaving 13 bases between. The CDR3 is 14 residues long. In germline, CDR1 is MGHRA, CDR2 YSYEKL. The CDR3 region is CASAASGGNQPQHF. DNA of the CDR3: TGCGCCAGCGCTGCATCCGGGGGCAATCAGCCCCAGCATTTT.

The chain couples TRBV7-8 to TRBJ1-5; D ambiguous. Germline V gives CDR1 SGHVS, CDR2 FQNEAQ. Trimming cost V 3 bases and J 2 bases, with 11 bases left between them. CDR3 length: 15 amino acids. The CDR3 sequence: CASSFQEVRNQPQHF. CDR3 bases: TGTGCCAGCAGCTTCCAGGAAGTTCGCAATCAGCCCCAGCATTTT.

The CDR3 loop is CATRTGGQETQYF. The CDR3 DNA follows: TGTGCCACTAGGACAGGGGGGCAAGAGACCCAGTACTTC. J is TRBJ2-5 and V is TRBV19; 10 bases fit TRBD1. The CDR3 spans 13 residues. V lost 10 bases and J lost 2; bases outside the gene matches: 4. The germline V gene has CDR1 LNHDA and CDR2 SQIVND (reference sequence).

V is TRBV18 and J is TRBJ2-7; TRBD2 might be the D (5 bases). Trimming cost V 3 bases and J 2 bases, with 14 bases left between them. Germline CDR1 is KGHSH and CDR2 is LQKENI. The CDR3 extends over 15 amino acids. The CDR3 here is CASSPGSPEAYEQYF. The DNA of the CDR3 is TGTGCCAGCTCACCTGGGAGTCCAGAGGCCTACGAGCAGTACTTC.

The CDR3 sequence is CASSTGGQDEQYF. For the CDR3, the DNA is TGTGCCAGCAGTACAGGGGGCCAGGACGAGCAGTACTTC. The V call is TRBV28, the J call TRBJ2-7; 9 bases line up with TRBD1. Germline CDR1 reads MDHEN; CDR2 reads SYDVKM. There are 13 residues in the CDR3. V trimming: 5 bases; J trimming: 5 bases; junction bases outside the gene matches: 4.

This clone came up once. This chain uses TRBV3-1 (or the pseudogene TRBV3-2) with TRBJ2-7; D may be TRBD2 (5 bases). Germline assignment: CDR1 LGHDT and CDR2 YNNKEL (reference sequence). The CDR3 runs to 14 residues. V gave up 1 base and J gave up 2 bases, with 9 bases separating them. CDR3 protein: CASSQGQLAYEQYF. The CDR3, as DNA: TGTGCCAGCAGCCAAGGGCAACTAGCCTACGAGCAGTACTTC.

The chain combines TRBV7-9 with TRBJ2-2; maybe TRBD1 (5 bases). Per germline, CDR1 SEHNR and CDR2 FQNEAQ (reference sequence). The germline V and J ends were trimmed by 6 bases and 1 base, with 12 bases remaining between them. The CDR3 totals 15 residues. The CDR3 protein is CASSLLTENTGELFF. Written as DNA, the CDR3 is TGTGCCAGCAGTCTACTGACAGAGAACACCGGGGAGCTGTTTTTT.

V usage is TRBV18 and J usage is TRBJ1-5; D is perhaps TRBD1 (5 bases). Germline V gene data show CDR1 as KGHSH and CDR2 as LQKENI. Trimming left V 1 base short and J 4 bases short, with 11 bases between. The CDR3 has 15 amino acids. CDR3 nucleotide sequence: TGTGCCAGCTCACCACGGGCGGGGGAGAATCAGCCCCAGCATTTT. It specifies CASSPRAGENQPQHF.

V and J are TRBV27 and TRBJ2-3; tentatively, D is TRBD1 or TRBD2 (5 bases each). Germline CDR1 reads MNHEY; CDR2 reads SMNVEV (reference sequence). With 7 bases removed from V and 3 bases from J, the gap between germline ends came to 20 bases. The CDR3 spans 16 residues. CDR3 protein: CASTPRRGGGTDTQYF. CDR3 DNA sequence: TGTGCCAGCACCCCTCGACGGGGCGGTGGGACAGATACGCAGTATTTT.

The chain has TRBV9 and TRBJ2-1, with TRBD1 matching over 7 bases. Per the germline V gene, CDR1 is SGDLS and CDR2 is YYNGEE. V gave up 0 bases and J gave up 5 bases; unmatched junction bases: 14. This CDR3 contains 18 residues. The CDR3 DNA follows: TGTGCCAGCAGCGTAGAGATGGGGCTGGCAGGGGGAAACAATGAGCAGTTCTTC. It encodes CASSVEMGLAGGNNEQFF.

The CDR3 coding sequence is TGTGCCAGCAGCCCCCGAGGACTAGCGGGAAGCTACAATGAGCAGTTCTTC. Encoded protein: CASSPRGLAGSYNEQFF. J is TRBJ2-1 and V is TRBV11-2; 12 bases map to TRBD2. J lost 3 bases, V lost 5 bases, and 8 bases had no gene match. The CDR3 is made up of 17 amino acids. CDR1 SGHAT and CDR2 FQNNGV come from the germline V gene.

This clone was detected only once. The genes are TRBV11-2 and TRBJ2-3; no firm D call. The germline V and J ends were trimmed by 1 base and 0 bases, with 11 bases remaining between them. Germline loops: CDR1 SGHAT, CDR2 FQNNGV. The CDR3 spans 16 residues. The CDR3 reads CASSLGPLGSTDTQYF. The CDR3 DNA reads TGTGCCAGCAGCTTAGGCCCCCTGGGTAGCACAGATACGCAGTATTTT.